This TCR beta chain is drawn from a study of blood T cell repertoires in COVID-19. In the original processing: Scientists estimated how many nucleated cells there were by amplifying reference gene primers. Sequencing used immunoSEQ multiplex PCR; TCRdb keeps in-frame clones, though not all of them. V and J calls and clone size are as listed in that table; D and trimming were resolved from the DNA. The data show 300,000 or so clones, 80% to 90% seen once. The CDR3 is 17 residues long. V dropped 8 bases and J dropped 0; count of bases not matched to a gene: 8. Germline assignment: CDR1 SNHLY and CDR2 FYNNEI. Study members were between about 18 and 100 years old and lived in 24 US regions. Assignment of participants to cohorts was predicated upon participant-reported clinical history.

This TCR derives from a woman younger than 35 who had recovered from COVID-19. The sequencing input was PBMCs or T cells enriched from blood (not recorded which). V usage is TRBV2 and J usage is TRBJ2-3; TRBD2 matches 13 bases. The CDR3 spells CASSRTSGGLSTDTQYF. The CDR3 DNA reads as TGTGCCAGCTCCCGGACTAGCGGGGGCCTGAGCACAGATACGCAGTATTTT.